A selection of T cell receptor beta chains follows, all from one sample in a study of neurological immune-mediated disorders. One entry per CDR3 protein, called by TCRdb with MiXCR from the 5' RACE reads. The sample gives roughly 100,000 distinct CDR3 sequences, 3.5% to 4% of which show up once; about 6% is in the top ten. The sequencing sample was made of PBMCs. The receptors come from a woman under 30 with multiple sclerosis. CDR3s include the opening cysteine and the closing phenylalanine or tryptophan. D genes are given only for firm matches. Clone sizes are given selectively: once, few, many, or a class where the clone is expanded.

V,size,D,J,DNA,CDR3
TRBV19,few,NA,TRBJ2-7,TGTGCCAGTAGTATGGCCACCTCCTACGAGCAGTACTTC,CASSMATSYEQYF
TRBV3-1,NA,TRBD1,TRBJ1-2,TGTGCCAGCAGCCAAGATTTTTCTTTGTGGGACAGGGGCTATGGCTACACCTTC,CASSQDFSLWDRGYGYTF
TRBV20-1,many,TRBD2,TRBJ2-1,TGCAGTGCTAGAGGGCGAGTAGCGGGGGACAATGAGCAGTTCTTC,CSARGRVAGDNEQFF
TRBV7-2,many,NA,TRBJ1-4,TGTGCCAGCAGCTTAGCTGGGGAGGGTGAAAAACTGTTTTTT,CASSLAGEGEKLFF
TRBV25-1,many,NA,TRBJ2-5,TGTGCCAGCAGTGCTCTTCCGAGCGCGGGAGAGACCCAGTACTTC,CASSALPSAGETQYF
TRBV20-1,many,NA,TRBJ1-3,TGCAGTGCCCGAAAGGTGGGGCTCTACTCTGGAAACACCATATATTTT,CSARKVGLYSGNTIYF
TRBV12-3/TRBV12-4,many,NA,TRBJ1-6,TGTGCCAGCAGTTTAGCGGGGTTCGAGACACCCCTCCACTTT,CASSLAGFETPLHF
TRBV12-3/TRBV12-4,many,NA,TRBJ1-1,TGTGCCAGCAGTTTTTGGGGGGATACAACTGAAGCTTTCTTT,CASSFWGDTTEAFF
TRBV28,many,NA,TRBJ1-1,TGTGCCAGCAGTTTAGGGGGGCCCACTGAAGCTTTCTTT,CASSLGGPTEAFF
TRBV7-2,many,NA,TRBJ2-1,TGTGCCAGCAGCTTAGGGACTAACTATGAGCAGTTCTTC,CASSLGTNYEQFF
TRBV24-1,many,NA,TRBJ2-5,TGTGCCACCGGGGGTGAAGGGGGGCGAACCAACACGGAGACCCAGTACTTC,CATGGEGGRTNTETQYF
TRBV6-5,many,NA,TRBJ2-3,TGTGCCAGCAGTTACTCCTCGATCCAACAAAGCGATACGCAGTATTTT,CASSYSSIQQSDTQYF
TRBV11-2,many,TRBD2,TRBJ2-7,TGTGCCAGTACCCCCGGGACTAGCGGGAGTAAGCAGTACTTC,CASTPGTSGSKQYF
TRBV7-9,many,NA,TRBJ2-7,TGTGCCAGCAGCTTAGTTAGTCCCCTTGCCGAGCAGTACTTC,CASSLVSPLAEQYF
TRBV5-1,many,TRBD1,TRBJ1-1,TGCGCCAGCAGCCTTTCACCGGGACAGTACATGAACACTGAAGCTTTCTTT,CASSLSPGQYMNTEAFF
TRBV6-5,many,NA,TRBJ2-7,TGTGCCACTCCCTACCCCGGGCCGCCGGTTTTCGTTTACGAGCAGTACTTC,CATPYPGPPVFVYEQYF
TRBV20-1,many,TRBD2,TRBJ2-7,TGCAGTGCCCCGAGGAGAGGTGGCGGGGGGGATTCCTACGAGCAGTACTTC,CSAPRRGGGGDSYEQYF
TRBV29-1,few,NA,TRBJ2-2,TGCAGCGTTGAGAAGGAGGCGAACACCGGGGAGCTGTTTTTT,CSVEKEANTGELFF
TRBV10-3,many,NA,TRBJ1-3,TGTGCCATCAGGGCAGGAAACACCATATATTTT,CAIRAGNTIYF
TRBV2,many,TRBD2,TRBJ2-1,TGTGCCAGCAACCATCGAGCGGGAGTAAATAATGAGCAGTTCTTC,CASNHRAGVNNEQFF
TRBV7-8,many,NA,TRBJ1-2,TGTGCCAGCAGCTTAGTCCTAGCCTATGGCTACACCTTC,CASSLVLAYGYTF
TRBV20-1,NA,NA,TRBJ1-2,TGCAGTGCTAGAGGCCCTGAGCTGGGTGGAACCTTC,CSARGPELGGTF
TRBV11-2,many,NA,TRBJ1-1,TGTGCCAGCAGCTTAGGGGGCTCCCACACTGAAGCTTTCTTT,CASSLGGSHTEAFF
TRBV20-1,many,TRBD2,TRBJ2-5,TGCAGTGCTAGAGATTTTGCGGGGGGGACAGCCCAGTACTTC,CSARDFAGGTAQYF
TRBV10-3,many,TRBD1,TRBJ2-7,TGTGCCATCAGTGAGTCAGCCGGGACAGGGGCGGTCGAGCAGTACTTC,CAISESAGTGAVEQYF
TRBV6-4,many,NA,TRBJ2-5,TGTGCCAGCAGTGATAAGGAACAAGAGACCCAGTACTTC,CASSDKEQETQYF
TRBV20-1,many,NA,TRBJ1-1,TGCAGTGCTAGTTCCGGGACGTGGAACACTGAAGCTTTCTTT,CSASSGTWNTEAFF
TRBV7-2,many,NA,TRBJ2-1,TGTGCCAGCAGGACGCCGGGGTTTTTCAATGAGCAGTTCTTC,CASRTPGFFNEQFF